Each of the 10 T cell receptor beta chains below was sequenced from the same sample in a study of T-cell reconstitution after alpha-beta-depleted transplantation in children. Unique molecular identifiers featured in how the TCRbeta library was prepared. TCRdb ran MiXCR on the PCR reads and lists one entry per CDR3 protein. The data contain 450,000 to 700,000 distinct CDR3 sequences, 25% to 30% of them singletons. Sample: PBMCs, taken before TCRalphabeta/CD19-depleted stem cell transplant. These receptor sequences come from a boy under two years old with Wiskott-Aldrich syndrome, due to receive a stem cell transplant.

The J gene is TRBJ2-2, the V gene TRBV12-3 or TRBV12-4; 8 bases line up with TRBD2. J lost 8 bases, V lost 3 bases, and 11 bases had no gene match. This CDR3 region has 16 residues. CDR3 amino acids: CASSFRPSGQGGELFF. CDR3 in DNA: TGTGCCAGCAGTTTTCGGCCTAGCGGGCAAGGGGGGGAGCTGTTTTTT.

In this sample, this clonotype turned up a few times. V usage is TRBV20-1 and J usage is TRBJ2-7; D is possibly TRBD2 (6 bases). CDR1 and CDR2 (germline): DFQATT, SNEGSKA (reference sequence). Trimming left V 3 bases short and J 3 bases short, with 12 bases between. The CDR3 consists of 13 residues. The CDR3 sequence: CSASRVSGYEQYF. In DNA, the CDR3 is TGCAGTGCTAGTCGGGTTAGCGGCTACGAGCAGTACTTC.

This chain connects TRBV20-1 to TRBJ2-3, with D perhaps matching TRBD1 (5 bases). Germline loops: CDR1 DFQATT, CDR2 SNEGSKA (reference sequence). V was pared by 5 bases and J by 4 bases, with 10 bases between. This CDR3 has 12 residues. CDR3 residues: CSAGIGADTQYF. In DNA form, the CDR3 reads TGCAGTGCTGGGATAGGGGCAGATACGCAGTATTTT.

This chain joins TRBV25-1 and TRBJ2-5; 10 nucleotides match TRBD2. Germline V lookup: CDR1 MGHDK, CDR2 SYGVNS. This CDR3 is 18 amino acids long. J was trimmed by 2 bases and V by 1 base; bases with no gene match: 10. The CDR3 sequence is CASSEFIRLAGEQETQYF. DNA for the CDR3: TGTGCCAGCAGTGAATTCATACGGCTAGCGGGAGAACAAGAGACCCAGTACTTC. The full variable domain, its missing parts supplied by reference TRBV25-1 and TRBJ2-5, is EADIYQTPRYLVIGTGKKITLECSQTMGHDKMYWYQQDPGMELHLIHYSYGVNSTEKGDLSSESTVSRIRTEHFPLTLESARPSHTSQYLCASSEFIRLAGEQETQYFGPGTRLLVL.

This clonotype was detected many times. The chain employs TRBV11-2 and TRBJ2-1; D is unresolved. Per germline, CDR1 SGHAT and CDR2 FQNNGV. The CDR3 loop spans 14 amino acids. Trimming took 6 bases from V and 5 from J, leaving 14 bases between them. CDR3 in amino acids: CASSLISGNNEQFF. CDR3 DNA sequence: TGTGCCAGCAGTTTAATCTCGGGTAACAATGAGCAGTTCTTC.

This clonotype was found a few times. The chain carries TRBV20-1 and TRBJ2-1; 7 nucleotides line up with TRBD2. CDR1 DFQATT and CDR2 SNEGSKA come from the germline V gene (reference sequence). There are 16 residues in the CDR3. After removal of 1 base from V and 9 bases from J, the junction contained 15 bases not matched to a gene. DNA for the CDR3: TGCAGTGCTAGAGGGAAAGCGGGGTGGGCCTATGGTGAGCAGTTCTTC. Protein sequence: CSARGKAGWAYGEQFF.

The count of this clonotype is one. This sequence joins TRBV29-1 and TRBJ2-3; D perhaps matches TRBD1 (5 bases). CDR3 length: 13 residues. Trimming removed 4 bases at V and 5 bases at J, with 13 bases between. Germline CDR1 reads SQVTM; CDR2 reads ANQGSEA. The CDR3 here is CSVGGRVGDTQYF. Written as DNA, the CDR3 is TGCAGCGTTGGGGGCAGGGTTGGAGATACGCAGTATTTT.

CDR3 in DNA: TGCGCCAGCAGCTTGGGGTTACAGGACACCCAGTACTTC. Its protein is CASSLGLQDTQYF. The J gene is TRBJ2-5, the V gene TRBV5-1; weak D call: TRBD1 (5 bases). CDR1 is SGHRS, CDR2 YFSETQ, per germline. CDR3 length: 13 residues. V lost 0 bases, J lost 8 bases, and 11 bases lay in between.

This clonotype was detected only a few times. Here the CDR3 DNA reads TGTGCCATCAGTGAAAGGGGGGGGCAAGAGACCCAGTACTTC. This gives the protein CAISERGGQETQYF. The gene calls are TRBV10-3 and TRBJ2-5; D may be TRBD2 (7 bases). Trimming shortened V by 3 bases and J by 2 bases, and 10 bases separated the two germline ends. The germline V gene encodes CDR1 ENHRY and CDR2 SYGVKD. The CDR3 length is 14 residues.

The CDR3 sequence: CASSPNRGRPVYNEQFF. Written as DNA, the CDR3 is TGTGCCAGCAGTCCGAACAGGGGGCGGCCGGTCTACAATGAGCAGTTCTTC. This chain links TRBV27 with TRBJ2-1, with 9 positions matching TRBD1. Trimming cost V 5 bases and J 3 bases; bases outside gene matches: 11. Germline V gene sequence: CDR1 MNHEY, CDR2 SMNVEV (reference sequence). The CDR3 is made up of 17 amino acids.